This is a list of T cell receptor beta chains from one sample in a study of T cell repertoires in cytomegalovirus infection. These receptors' antigens are unknown. TCRdb re-derived calls from the reads in MiXCR, one entry per CDR3 protein. The table has 90,000 to 120,000 distinct CDR3 sequences, less than 55% seen once. Source: CD8+ T cells from cultured PBMCs, taken from culture after CMV antigen stimulation. All receptors come from a human donor in good health (CMV status not recorded). Some clones in this sample may be carry-over from other donors' samples. Both conserved end residues are part of each CDR3. Each record gives: CDR3 DNA, CDR3 protein, V gene, J gene, D gene, clone size. A D gene is named only where the DNA matches it firmly. For some rows the clone size is stated as once, few or many, or as a class when expanded; others skip it.

CDR3 DNA: TGTGCCAGCACCGAGGGGCTAGTCATCGGGGAGCTGTTTTTT; CDR3 protein: CASTEGLVIGELFF; V gene: TRBV2; J gene: TRBJ2-2; D gene: -; clone size: many
CDR3 DNA: TGTGCCAGCAGCTCTAAGGACAGCTGGGGGGTCTGGGACGAGCAGTACTTC; CDR3 protein: CASSSKDSWGVWDEQYF; V gene: TRBV7-2; J gene: TRBJ2-7; D gene: -; clone size: many
CDR3 DNA: TGTGCCAGCAGTCCAATCGGGGCCGGGGCCGCCCTCTATGGCTACACCTTC; CDR3 protein: CASSPIGAGAALYGYTF; V gene: TRBV12-3/TRBV12-4; J gene: TRBJ1-2; D gene: -; clone size: -
CDR3 DNA: TGTGCCAGCAGTGATGGGGGCCGAAAGGGAGAGACCCAGTACTTC; CDR3 protein: CASSDGGRKGETQYF; V gene: TRBV6-1; J gene: TRBJ2-5; D gene: -; clone size: once
CDR3 DNA: TGTGCCAGTAGTGGAGACAGGGGGAACACTGAAGCTTTCTTT; CDR3 protein: CASSGDRGNTEAFF; V gene: TRBV19; J gene: TRBJ1-1; D gene: TRBD1; clone size: many
CDR3 DNA: TGTGCCAGCAGCTCCGGGGACAGAGCCTACGAGCAGTACTTC; CDR3 protein: CASSSGDRAYEQYF; V gene: TRBV7-6; J gene: TRBJ2-7; D gene: TRBD1; clone size: few
CDR3 DNA: TGTGCCAGCAGTTACACACCGGGACAGTCGAACTATGGCTACACCTTC; CDR3 protein: CASSYTPGQSNYGYTF; V gene: TRBV6-2/TRBV6-3; J gene: TRBJ1-2; D gene: TRBD1; clone size: -
CDR3 DNA: TGTGCCAGCAGTCCAAACCCGGGACAGGGCTCCGGGGAGCTGTTTTTT; CDR3 protein: CASSPNPGQGSGELFF; V gene: TRBV12-3/TRBV12-4; J gene: TRBJ2-2; D gene: TRBD1; clone size: few
CDR3 DNA: TGTGCCAGTAGTATAGGACAGGGGAGGTTGCAGACCCAGTACTTC; CDR3 protein: CASSIGQGRLQTQYF; V gene: TRBV19; J gene: TRBJ2-5; D gene: TRBD1; clone size: few
CDR3 DNA: TGTGCCAGCTGTCCCGGGACAGGACGCAATCAGCCCCAGCATTTT; CDR3 protein: CASCPGTGRNQPQHF; V gene: TRBV6-1; J gene: TRBJ1-5; D gene: TRBD1; clone size: -
CDR3 DNA: TGTGCCAGCAGTAGTTACGGTAACTATGGCTACACCTTC; CDR3 protein: CASSSYGNYGYTF; V gene: TRBV27; J gene: TRBJ1-2; D gene: -; clone size: -
CDR3 DNA: TGTGCCAGCAGTCCCCGGTGGGGGTTACGTGAAAAACTGTTTTTT; CDR3 protein: CASSPRWGLREKLFF; V gene: TRBV27; J gene: TRBJ1-4; D gene: -; clone size: -
CDR3 DNA: TGTGCCAGCAGATTAGGACAGGGAGATGGCTACACCTTC; CDR3 protein: CASRLGQGDGYTF; V gene: TRBV7-9; J gene: TRBJ1-2; D gene: TRBD1; clone size: -
CDR3 DNA: TGTGCCAGCAGCTTAGGACAGCTCTACGAGCAGTACTTC; CDR3 protein: CASSLGQLYEQYF; V gene: TRBV7-2; J gene: TRBJ2-7; D gene: -; clone size: -
CDR3 DNA: TGTGCCAGCAGCTTAGGGGCAGGGGGATCCCTCTCTGGGGCCAACGTCCTGACTTTC; CDR3 protein: CASSLGAGGSLSGANVLTF; V gene: TRBV7-8; J gene: TRBJ2-6; D gene: TRBD1; clone size: -
CDR3 DNA: TGTGCCAGCAGCATACCAGGAGGAGAAGAAAAACTGTTTTTT; CDR3 protein: CASSIPGGEEKLFF; V gene: TRBV7-9; J gene: TRBJ1-4; D gene: -; clone size: few
CDR3 DNA: TGTGCCAGCAGTTTAACCGGGACGGGTTACACCGGGGAGCTGTTTTTT; CDR3 protein: CASSLTGTGYTGELFF; V gene: TRBV27; J gene: TRBJ2-2; D gene: -; clone size: -
CDR3 DNA: TGCGCCAGCAGCCAAGATCACCTAGCGGGGCCAGATACGCAGTATTTT; CDR3 protein: CASSQDHLAGPDTQYF; V gene: TRBV4-1; J gene: TRBJ2-3; D gene: TRBD2; clone size: -
CDR3 DNA: TGTGCCAGCAGTTTAGGTGGGACAGGGAGAGGCAATCAGCCCCAGCATTTT; CDR3 protein: CASSLGGTGRGNQPQHF; V gene: TRBV12-3/TRBV12-4; J gene: TRBJ1-5; D gene: TRBD1; clone size: -
CDR3 DNA: TGTGCCAGCAGCCAGTTAGTAGCAGGAATAAACACCGGGGAGCTGTTTTTT; CDR3 protein: CASSQLVAGINTGELFF; V gene: TRBV6-5; J gene: TRBJ2-2; D gene: -; clone size: few
CDR3 DNA: TGTGCCAGCAGCCTCGGACAGCCCACAGATACGCAGTATTTT; CDR3 protein: CASSLGQPTDTQYF; V gene: TRBV7-9; J gene: TRBJ2-3; D gene: -; clone size: many
CDR3 DNA: TGTGCCAGCAGCCTCCCACCAGGGAGCGGGGTGAACACCGGGGAGCTGTTTTTT; CDR3 protein: CASSLPPGSGVNTGELFF; V gene: TRBV7-9; J gene: TRBJ2-2; D gene: TRBD2; clone size: once
CDR3 DNA: TGTGCCAGCAGCTTAGTAGGGCAGGTAGAGACCCAGTACTTC; CDR3 protein: CASSLVGQVETQYF; V gene: TRBV7-2; J gene: TRBJ2-5; D gene: -; clone size: -
CDR3 DNA: TGTGCCAGCAGCCGACGGTGGGGGGAGGGCAATGAGCAGTTCTTC; CDR3 protein: CASSRRWGEGNEQFF; V gene: TRBV7-6; J gene: TRBJ2-1; D gene: TRBD2; clone size: few
CDR3 DNA: TGTGCCAGCAGCCTCGGACAGGGAGGGTCCACTGAAGCTTTCTTT; CDR3 protein: CASSLGQGGSTEAFF; V gene: TRBV7-1; J gene: TRBJ1-1; D gene: TRBD1; clone size: -
CDR3 DNA: TGTGCCAGCAGCCAAAACACTATCTCTGGGGCCAACGTCCTGACTTTC; CDR3 protein: CASSQNTISGANVLTF; V gene: TRBV7-9; J gene: TRBJ2-6; D gene: -; clone size: few
CDR3 DNA: TGTGCCAGCGCCCTGAGGAGGGGGCAGTATGAGCAGTTCTTC; CDR3 protein: CASALRRGQYEQFF; V gene: TRBV7-6; J gene: TRBJ2-1; D gene: -; clone size: few
CDR3 DNA: TGTGCCAGCAGCGAAAGATCAAACTATGGCTACACCTTC; CDR3 protein: CASSERSNYGYTF; V gene: TRBV6-1; J gene: TRBJ1-2; D gene: -; clone size: -
CDR3 DNA: TGCGCCAGCAGCCCCGGGACAACGAACACTGAAGCTTTCTTT; CDR3 protein: CASSPGTTNTEAFF; V gene: TRBV5-1; J gene: TRBJ1-1; D gene: -; clone size: -
CDR3 DNA: TGTGCCAGCAGTCCGACAGGGGCCCGCGGTACGCAGTATTTT; CDR3 protein: CASSPTGARGTQYF; V gene: TRBV14; J gene: TRBJ2-3; D gene: TRBD1; clone size: -
CDR3 DNA: TGTGCCAGCAGTTATCTGGTCCAATCCTCCTACAATGAGCAGTTCTTC; CDR3 protein: CASSYLVQSSYNEQFF; V gene: TRBV6-8; J gene: TRBJ2-1; D gene: -; clone size: -
CDR3 DNA: TGTGCCAGCAGCCCGAGACAGGCCCAAGAGACCCAGTACTTC; CDR3 protein: CASSPRQAQETQYF; V gene: TRBV4-2; J gene: TRBJ2-5; D gene: -; clone size: -
CDR3 DNA: TGTGCCAGCAGCTTAGGACAGGGGGTTCAGCCCCAGCATTTT; CDR3 protein: CASSLGQGVQPQHF; V gene: TRBV7-2; J gene: TRBJ1-5; D gene: TRBD1; clone size: many
CDR3 DNA: TGTGCCAGCAGCTTAGAGCCCGACAGGGGGCTTTACAATGAGCAGTTCTTC; CDR3 protein: CASSLEPDRGLYNEQFF; V gene: TRBV7-6; J gene: TRBJ2-1; D gene: TRBD1; clone size: -
CDR3 DNA: TGTGCCAGCAGTTTAACTGGGGGCGAAGATACGCAGTATTTT; CDR3 protein: CASSLTGGEDTQYF; V gene: TRBV12-3/TRBV12-4; J gene: TRBJ2-3; D gene: -; clone size: -
CDR3 DNA: TGTGCCAGCAGCTTATTAGGCGGGGTTTCCGCAATTCAGCCCCAGCATTTT; CDR3 protein: CASSLLGGVSAIQPQHF; V gene: TRBV7-6; J gene: TRBJ1-5; D gene: -; clone size: few
CDR3 DNA: TGCAGCGTCGCTCAGGGGTTGGTGGAGCAGTACTTC; CDR3 protein: CSVAQGLVEQYF; V gene: TRBV29-1; J gene: TRBJ2-7; D gene: -; clone size: once
CDR3 DNA: TGTGCCAGCAGTGCACCGGGACTAGCGCAAGAGACCCAGTACTTC; CDR3 protein: CASSAPGLAQETQYF; V gene: TRBV12-3/TRBV12-4; J gene: TRBJ2-5; D gene: TRBD2; clone size: few
CDR3 DNA: TGTGCCAGCAGCTTTTCTGGTCCTCTGTCTGGCTACACCTTC; CDR3 protein: CASSFSGPLSGYTF; V gene: TRBV27; J gene: TRBJ1-2; D gene: -; clone size: -
CDR3 DNA: TGTGCCAGCAGCTTATTGATGAACACTGAAGCTTTCTTT; CDR3 protein: CASSLLMNTEAFF; V gene: TRBV7-6; J gene: TRBJ1-1; D gene: -; clone size: many
CDR3 DNA: TGTGCCAGCAGTTCCTGGGACAACGGCTACAATGAGCAGTTCTTC; CDR3 protein: CASSSWDNGYNEQFF; V gene: TRBV27; J gene: TRBJ2-1; D gene: -; clone size: many
CDR3 DNA: TGTGCCAGCAGTCGGATGTGGGGTGGCACTGAAGCTTTCTTT; CDR3 protein: CASSRMWGGTEAFF; V gene: TRBV27; J gene: TRBJ1-1; D gene: -; clone size: -
CDR3 DNA: TGTGCCAGCAGTTTAGTACTAGCGGGGGGCCAAGAGACCCAGTACTTC; CDR3 protein: CASSLVLAGGQETQYF; V gene: TRBV12-3/TRBV12-4; J gene: TRBJ2-5; D gene: TRBD2; clone size: -
CDR3 DNA: TGTGCCAGCAGCTTAGATGGTGACGGCTACACCTTC; CDR3 protein: CASSLDGDGYTF; V gene: TRBV7-2; J gene: TRBJ1-2; D gene: -; clone size: -
CDR3 DNA: TGTGCCAGCAGTTTATTACATGCGTACAATGAGCAGTTCTTC; CDR3 protein: CASSLLHAYNEQFF; V gene: TRBV27; J gene: TRBJ2-1; D gene: -; clone size: -
CDR3 DNA: TGTGCCAGCAGTTTGGATTCAGGGGGCCTAGGATACGAGCAGTACTTC; CDR3 protein: CASSLDSGGLGYEQYF; V gene: TRBV27; J gene: TRBJ2-7; D gene: TRBD1; clone size: few
CDR3 DNA: TGTGCCAGTAGTATCCCCGAGGGCGGGGTAACAGATACGCAGTATTTT; CDR3 protein: CASSIPEGGVTDTQYF; V gene: TRBV19; J gene: TRBJ2-3; D gene: -; clone size: -
CDR3 DNA: TGCAGTGCGGCAGTCTTGATTCCACCGGCCGAGACCCAGTACTTC; CDR3 protein: CSAAVLIPPAETQYF; V gene: TRBV20-1; J gene: TRBJ2-5; D gene: -; clone size: -
CDR3 DNA: TGTGCCATCACTCTCGGACAGCGAGGAGACACCATATATTTT; CDR3 protein: CAITLGQRGDTIYF; V gene: TRBV10-3; J gene: TRBJ1-3; D gene: -; clone size: -
CDR3 DNA: TGTGCCAGCAGCTTAGACAGGGAAGAGACCCAGTACTTC; CDR3 protein: CASSLDREETQYF; V gene: TRBV7-6; J gene: TRBJ2-5; D gene: -; clone size: few
CDR3 DNA: TGTGCCAGCAGGGGGACTAGCGGGGGATTGTACCAAGAGACCCAGTACTTC; CDR3 protein: CASRGTSGGLYQETQYF; V gene: TRBV7-9; J gene: TRBJ2-5; D gene: TRBD2; clone size: -
CDR3 DNA: TGTGCCAGCAGTTCAGGACAGGGGAGATACTATGGCTACACCTTC; CDR3 protein: CASSSGQGRYYGYTF; V gene: TRBV12-3/TRBV12-4; J gene: TRBJ1-2; D gene: TRBD1; clone size: many
CDR3 DNA: TGTGCCAGCAGCTTAGCGGGGGACAGGGCCTCCTACAATGAGCAGTTCTTC; CDR3 protein: CASSLAGDRASYNEQFF; V gene: TRBV7-6; J gene: TRBJ2-1; D gene: TRBD1; clone size: few
CDR3 DNA: TGTGCCAGCAGTTACTCCCTCAGTTATGGCTACACCTTC; CDR3 protein: CASSYSLSYGYTF; V gene: TRBV6-5; J gene: TRBJ1-2; D gene: -; clone size: -
CDR3 DNA: TGTGCCATCAGTGAGAGCCCGACAGGGTACAATGAGCAGTTCTTC; CDR3 protein: CAISESPTGYNEQFF; V gene: TRBV10-3; J gene: TRBJ2-1; D gene: TRBD1; clone size: few
CDR3 DNA: TGTGCCAGTGAGCGGACAGGGGCGCGGAATGAGCAGTTCTTC; CDR3 protein: CASERTGARNEQFF; V gene: TRBV19; J gene: TRBJ2-1; D gene: TRBD1; clone size: -
CDR3 DNA: TGTGCCAGCAGCTTTGACACAGATACGCAGTATTTT; CDR3 protein: CASSFDTDTQYF; V gene: TRBV7-9; J gene: TRBJ2-3; D gene: -; clone size: many